This T cell receptor beta chain comes out of a study of PD-1 blockade in classical Hodgkin lymphoma. Findings of the study overall: Why repertoires differed is undefined; disease activity or prior therapy possibly contributed. Newly diagnosed patients were reported to exhibit reduced baseline TCR diversity relative to healthy donors.

Regarding time point: newly diagnosed, previously untreated cHL patient sample. The authors used newly diagnosed, untreated classical Hodgkin lymphoma PBMCs as comparison. With regard to this clone: The antigen is not known.

The CDR3 has 14 residues. Germline values: CDR1 MDHEN, CDR2 SYDVKM. V dropped 6 bases and J dropped 2 bases, with 13 bases sitting between them. Data came from immunoSEQ multiplex PCR; TCRdb stores just in-frame clones and leaves some out. The sample lists about 47,000 clones; just over 90% were seen once. V is TRBV28 and J is TRBJ1-2; D is undetermined. Input material: peripheral blood mononuclear cells (PBMCs). This receptor was taken from a human donor with classical Hodgkin lymphoma. CDR3 loop: CASRNKVGNYGYTF. CDR3 in DNA: TGTGCCAGCAGGAATAAAGTGGGCAACTATGGCTACACCTTC.